Given below is one T cell receptor (beta chain) in context. A second about 7 to 11 cycle PCR used barcoded and J-beta primers. From the 5' RACE reads, TCRdb called clonotypes with MiXCR, one entry per CDR3 protein. Seen here are about 1.6 million distinct CDR3 sequences, about 32% observed once, and the top ten hold about 10%. Unmatched junction bases numbered 7, after V lost 3 bases and J lost 6 bases. Germline V gene lookup returns CDR1 KGHDR and CDR2 SFDVKD. The CDR3 runs 16 residues. These data are taken from a study of blood T cells in healthy people across ages. V gene TRBV24-1 combines with J gene TRBJ2-1; TRBD1 matches at 10 bases. The specimen was blood. The source of this sequence is a woman in her twenties or thirties in good health. The CDR3 DNA is TGTGCCACCAGTGATCCCCCGGGACAGGGGACCAATGAGCAGTTCTTC. Its translation: CATSDPPGQGTNEQFF.